Shown below are 25 T cell receptor beta chains from a single sample sequenced in a study of cytomegalovirus exposure and HLA in healthy donors (dated by TCRdb to the late 2010s). Libraries were prepared through the immunoSEQ multiplex PCR assay. For the multiplex PCR, a mixture combining 60 forward primers for TCR Vbeta segments and 13 reverse primers for TCR Jbeta segments was used. TCRdb took over this immuneACCESS table, retaining in-frame rearrangements with V and J assigned. Such tables are incomplete; in checked studies, under half of the missing clones stem from an unresolved V gene, and the remainder is unexplained. The sample table contains 100,000 to 150,000 clones; only one count was recorded for approximately 75% of them. The ten largest make up more than 2.5% of the sample. What was sequenced was PBMCs. These receptors were obtained from a woman aged 45-59 years in good health and CMV-seronegative.

The chain is built from TRBV19 and TRBJ2-5; the match to TRBD2 covers 7 bases. V gave up 3 bases and J gave up 5 bases; unmatched junction bases: 9. This CDR3 has 15 amino acids. Germline CDR1 reads LNHDA; CDR2 reads SQIVND (reference sequence). The CDR3 loop reads CASSIGGSFLETQYF. The CDR3 DNA reads TGTGCCAGTAGTATTGGCGGGAGCTTCTTGGAGACCCAGTACTTC.

V is TRBV30 and J is TRBJ1-2; 9 bases are shared with TRBD1. Germline V CDR1 and CDR2: GTSNPN, SVGIG (reference sequence). CDR3 length: 13 residues. V was pared by 0 bases and J by 13 bases, with 9 bases of the junction left unmatched. CDR3 sequence (DNA): TGTGCCTGGAGTGTCGGACAGGGGAAATTCTCCACCTTC. Translation gives CAWSVGQGKFSTF. The variable domain in full, with the rest retrieved from reference TRBV30 and TRBJ1-2, is SQTIHQWPATLVQPVGSPLSLECTVEGTSNPNLYWYRQAAGRGLQLLFYSVGIGQISSEVPQNLSASRPQDRQFILSSKKLLLSDSGFYLCAWSVGQGKFSTFGSGTRLTVV.

This clone has just a few counts. This rearrangement joins TRBV6-5 to TRBJ2-1; 9 nucleotides line up with TRBD1. This CDR3 has 15 amino acids. Germline lookup yields CDR1 MNHEY and CDR2 SVGAGI. The V and J ends lost 6 bases and 5 bases, in that order; junction bases with no gene match: 8. CDR3 amino acids: CASSMGQGGHNEQFF. For the CDR3, the DNA is TGTGCCAGCAGCATGGGACAGGGAGGCCACAATGAGCAGTTCTTC.

DNA for the CDR3: TGTGCCAGCAGCTCTCGCCTAGCGGGAGGGATCCAAGAGACCCAGTACTTC. It encodes CASSSRLAGGIQETQYF. V usage is TRBV7-2 and J usage is TRBJ2-5; TRBD2 matches at 12 bases. This CDR3 spans 17 amino acids. The J segment lost 1 base and the V segment lost 4 bases, leaving 7 bases of the junction unmatched. Germline V gene sequence: CDR1 SGHTA, CDR2 FQGNSA.

This clone was seen only a few times. The rearrangement joins TRBV28 to TRBJ1-5; tentative D call: TRBD1 (6 bases). Germline assignment: CDR1 MDHEN and CDR2 SYDVKM. With 8 bases removed from V and 4 bases from J, the gap between germline ends came to 9 bases. The CDR3 consists of 12 residues. CDR3 nucleotide sequence: TGTGCCAGCCTACAGGGTAATCAGCCCCAGCATTTT. Its protein product is CASLQGNQPQHF.

This clone was seen only a few times. CDR3 residues: CASSLDGTGTQYF. The CDR3 nucleotides are TGTGCCAGCAGCTTAGACGGGACTGGGACCCAGTACTTC. The rearrangement uses TRBV11-3 and TRBJ2-5, with D possibly TRBD2 on 6 matching bases. V was shortened by 0 bases and J by 7 bases, with 9 bases between the two germline ends. This CDR3 is 13 amino acids long. Germline CDR1 SGHNT, CDR2 YENEEA.

This sequence joins TRBV9 and TRBJ2-5; D gene unclear. The V end was cut by 3 bases, the J end by 2 bases, with 11 bases between. CDR1 and CDR2 from the germline V gene are SGDLS and YYNGEE. The CDR3 loop spans 14 amino acids. CDR3: CASSGGAPQETQYF. Here the CDR3 DNA reads TGTGCCAGCAGCGGTGGAGCTCCTCAAGAGACCCAGTACTTC. Supplemented by reference TRBV9 and TRBJ2-5, the full variable domain reads DSGVTQTPKHLITATGQRVTLRCSPRSGDLSVYWYQQSLDQGLQFLIQYYNGEERAKGNILERFSAQQFPDLHSELNLSSLELGDSALYFCASSGGAPQETQYFGPGTRLLVL.

The chain uses TRBV18 and TRBJ2-7; TRBD1 might be the D (6 bases). The germline V gene has CDR1 KGHSH and CDR2 LQKENI. V lost 3 bases to trimming and J lost 2 bases, with 14 bases between them. The CDR3 totals 15 residues. CDR3: CASSPGALSTYEQYF. CDR3 DNA sequence: TGTGCCAGCTCACCGGGGGCTTTAAGTACCTACGAGCAGTACTTC.

The J gene is TRBJ2-7, the V gene TRBV18, with TRBD2 as a possible D gene (6 bases). Per the germline V gene, CDR1 is KGHSH and CDR2 is LQKENI. Between the trimmed V and J ends, which lost 2 bases and 1 base, there was a span of 9 bases. The CDR3 loop spans 14 amino acids. The CDR3 protein is CASSPLAESYEQYF. DNA for the CDR3: TGTGCCAGCTCACCATTAGCGGAATCCTACGAGCAGTACTTC.

In nucleotides, the CDR3 is TGTGCCAGCAGTTACGTAGGCGGATCCTACGAGCAGTACTTC. Translating it yields CASSYVGGSYEQYF. The rearrangement joins TRBV6-6 to TRBJ2-7; D unresolved. Germline V CDR1 and CDR2: MNHNY, SVGAGI (reference sequence). V was trimmed by 2 bases and J by 1 base, leaving 9 bases between them. This CDR3 spans 14 amino acids.

The rearrangement joins TRBV19 to TRBJ1-1; tentative D call: TRBD1 (6 bases). CDR1 LNHDA and CDR2 SQIVND come from the germline V gene (reference sequence). V lost 6 bases to trimming and J lost 1 base, with 9 bases between them. This CDR3 has 13 residues. The CDR3 DNA sequence: TGTGCCAGTAGCCTGGACAGGAACACTGAAGCTTTCTTT. It specifies CASSLDRNTEAFF.

CDR3 protein: CASSSPNPGQHNEQFF. CDR3 coding DNA: TGTGCCAGCAGCTCTCCCAACCCAGGACAGCACAATGAGCAGTTCTTC. This sequence joins TRBV11-2 and TRBJ2-1, with a possible D match to TRBD1 (6 bases). There are 16 residues in the CDR3. Germline CDR1 reads SGHAT; CDR2 reads FQNNGV. The germline V and J ends were trimmed by 4 bases and 5 bases, with 18 bases remaining between them.

The chain uses TRBV10-3 and TRBJ1-2; 7 positions agree with TRBD1. Germline CDR1 reads ENHRY; CDR2 reads SYGVKD. The CDR3 has 14 residues. V trimming: 2 bases; J trimming: 4 bases; junction bases outside the gene matches: 4. The CDR3: CAISEVRDSYGYTF. The DNA of the CDR3 is TGTGCCATCAGTGAGGTCCGGGACAGCTATGGCTACACCTTC.

The chain has TRBV6-1 and TRBJ1-5; no clear D. There are 12 residues in the CDR3. The V and J ends lost 4 bases and 7 bases respectively, with 8 bases between them. The V gene's germline CDR1 is MNHNS and CDR2 SASEGT. CDR3 loop: CASSGEEQPQHF. CDR3 nucleotides: TGTGCCAGCAGTGGAGAGGAACAGCCCCAGCATTTT.

This chain connects TRBV29-1 to TRBJ2-3, with 8 nucleotides matching TRBD2. From germline, CDR1 is SQVTM and CDR2 ANQGSEA. The V segment lost 2 bases and the J segment 6 bases; nucleotides outside the gene matches: 7. CDR3 length equals 14 residues. As DNA, the CDR3 is TGCAGCGTTGAAACAGCGGGAGTAACGGATACGCAGTATTTT. Protein sequence: CSVETAGVTDTQYF.

The rearrangement uses TRBV30 and TRBJ1-1; TRBD1 might be the D (5 bases). Trimming shortened V by 3 bases and J by 0 bases, and 5 bases separated the two germline ends. The CDR3 consists of 12 residues. The germline CDR1 and CDR2 sequences are GTSNPN and SVGIG (reference sequence). The CDR3 DNA sequence: TGTGCCTGGAGCAGGGTGAACACTGAAGCTTTCTTT. Translation: CAWSRVNTEAFF.

This chain connects TRBV7-8 to TRBJ2-7; 12 positions agree with TRBD1. Germline V CDR1 and CDR2: SGHVS, FQNEAQ. There are 15 residues in the CDR3. V was clipped by 5 bases and J by 5 bases; unmatched bases: 7. This chain's CDR3 is CASSTGQGAVDEQYF. The CDR3, as DNA: TGTGCCAGCAGCACGGGACAGGGGGCTGTCGACGAGCAGTACTTC. Full variable domain (rest looked up from reference TRBV7-8 and TRBJ2-7): GAGVSQSPRYKVAKRGQDVALRCDPISGHVSLFWYQQALGQGPEFLTYFQNEAQLDKSGLPSDRFFAERPEGSVSTLKIQRTQQEDSAVYLCASSTGQGAVDEQYFGPGTRLTVT.

This rearrangement joins TRBV19 to TRBJ2-1; TRBD1 matches at 7 bases. V shed 9 bases and J 3 bases; nucleotides not matched to a gene: 5. The CDR3 has 13 amino acids. CDR1 is LNHDA, CDR2 SQIVND, per germline (reference sequence). CDR3 in DNA: TGTGCCAGAGACAGGGCGTACTACAATGAGCAGTTCTTC. Its translation is CARDRAYYNEQFF.

V and J are TRBV11-1 and TRBJ2-5; 7 bases align to TRBD1. Germline V gene data show CDR1 as SGHAT and CDR2 as FQDESV (reference sequence). Trimming cost V 4 bases and J 4 bases; bases outside gene matches: 9. There are 15 residues in the CDR3. For the CDR3, the DNA is TGTGCCAGCAGCTCATACGAACAGGGGTCAGAGACCCAGTACTTC. Residues: CASSSYEQGSETQYF.

V gene TRBV28 combines with J gene TRBJ1-4; 11 nucleotides line up with TRBD1. Germline-derived CDR1 and CDR2 are MDHEN and SYDVKM. The CDR3 length is 17 residues. V dropped 3 bases and J dropped 8; count of bases not matched to a gene: 11. The CDR3 region has the DNA TGTGCCAGCAGTTTTTGGACAGGGGGCGAGTTGGAGGAAAAACTGTTTTTT. Amino acids: CASSFWTGGELEEKLFF.

This chain joins TRBV28 and TRBJ2-1, with 8 bases fitting TRBD1. CDR1 and CDR2 from the germline V gene are MDHEN and SYDVKM. Unmatched junction bases numbered 7, after V lost 6 bases and J lost 3 bases. The CDR3 is made up of 15 amino acids. CDR3 sequence reads: CASSPARGLYNEQFF. DNA for the CDR3: TGTGCCAGCAGCCCCGCCAGGGGGCTCTACAATGAGCAGTTCTTC.

This rearrangement joins TRBV29-1 to TRBJ1-2, with 11 bases fitting TRBD1. Germline V gene sequence: CDR1 SQVTM, CDR2 ANQGSEA. CDR3 size: 13 residues. After removal of 4 bases from V and 3 bases from J, the junction contained 1 base not matched to a gene. The CDR3 bases are TGCAGCGTTGGGACAGGGGGCGACTATGGCTACACCTTC. It is translated as CSVGTGGDYGYTF.

The CDR3 DNA reads TGTGCCAGTAGAACAGGGGGCGCTCCTAATGAAAAACTGTTTTTT. Its translation: CASRTGGAPNEKLFF. The J gene is TRBJ1-4, the V gene TRBV19; TRBD1 matches at 9 bases. The germline gives CDR1 LNHDA, CDR2 SQIVND (reference sequence). The V segment lost 6 bases and the J segment 3 bases; nucleotides outside the gene matches: 5. There are 15 residues in the CDR3.

The chain uses TRBV30 and TRBJ2-5; 15 nucleotides match TRBD2. The CDR3 is 16 residues long. Germline V CDR1 and CDR2: GTSNPN, SVGIG (reference sequence). Trimming removed 5 bases from V and 4 bases from J; junction bases left unmatched: 8. This chain's CDR3 is CAWRGLAGGGGETQYF. CDR3 DNA: TGTGCCTGGCGGGGACTAGCGGGAGGCGGAGGAGAGACCCAGTACTTC.

Notes on this clone: The germline gene is not matched at one end of the junction; a read error may be the cause. V is TRBV7-2 and J is TRBJ2-3; the match to TRBD2 covers 8 bases. The CDR3 loop spans 15 amino acids. The germline V gene has CDR1 SGHTA and CDR2 FQGNSA. This CDR3 reads CASSSQTSDTDTQYF. In DNA, the CDR3 is TGTGCTAGCAGCTCGCAGACTAGCGACACAGATACGCAGTATTTT. Combining the CDR3 with reference TRBV7-2 and TRBJ2-3 gives the whole variable domain GAGVSQSPSNKVTEKGKDVELRCDPISGHTALYWYRQSLGQGLEFLIYFQGNSAPDKSGLPSDRFSAERTGGSVSTLTIQRTQQEDSAVYLCASSSQTSDTDTQYFGPGTRLTVL.